Shown below are 14 T cell receptor beta chains from a single sample sequenced in a study of shared clonotypes between healthy human individuals. The protocol was immunoSEQ multiplex PCR, while the TCRdb copy is restricted to in-frame clones and leaves out a portion. This sample carries 300,000 to 350,000 clones, around 79% of them seen once, and the ten largest clones take roughly 10%. Sequences were obtained from memory CD4+ T cells sorted from blood. Subset meaning: CD45RA-negative fraction. The receptors here all came from a man under 40 in good health.

This clone was detected only once. The chain carries TRBV28 and TRBJ2-7, with unresolved D. Germline V gene lookup returns CDR1 MDHEN and CDR2 SYDVKM. This CDR3 has 13 residues. V was trimmed by 3 bases and J by 0 bases, leaving 6 bases between them. The CDR3 is CASSFHSSYEQYF. CDR3 nucleotides: TGTGCCAGCAGTTTTCACAGCTCCTACGAGCAGTACTTC. The whole variable domain, remainder taken from reference TRBV28 and TRBJ2-7, is DVKVTQSSRYLVKRTGEKVFLECVQDMDHENMFWYRQDPGLGLRLIYFSYDVKMKEKGDIPEGYSVSREKKERFSLILESASTNQTSMYLCASSFHSSYEQYFGPGTRLTVT.

V and J are TRBV5-1 and TRBJ2-5; possible D gene TRBD2, 5 bases. CDR3 length: 16 residues. Deletions cut 3 bases from V and 5 bases from J, with 20 bases between. Germline assignment: CDR1 SGHRS and CDR2 YFSETQ. The CDR3 here is CASSSSPGSGLETQYF. The CDR3 DNA reads TGCGCCAGCAGCTCGTCACCGGGGTCCGGGTTGGAGACCCAGTACTTC.

This clone was seen a few times. The chain links TRBV9 to TRBJ1-3; TRBD1 is a possible D gene (5 bases). Germline assignment: CDR1 SGDLS and CDR2 YYNGEE. Trimming cost V 0 bases and J 2 bases, with 9 bases left between them. The length of the CDR3 is 15 residues. CDR3: CASSVGGTPGNTIYF. DNA for the CDR3: TGTGCCAGCAGCGTAGGGGGGACGCCTGGAAACACCATATATTTT.

The chain combines TRBV20-1 with TRBJ2-5; D is unclear. V shed 3 bases and J shed 5 bases, with 7 bases lying between them. This CDR3 contains 11 residues. Germline values: CDR1 DFQATT, CDR2 SNEGSKA (reference sequence). CDR3 sequence: CSASSRETQYF. DNA of the CDR3: TGCAGTGCTAGTTCACGGGAGACCCAGTACTTC.

The J gene is TRBJ1-1, the V gene TRBV5-1; possible D gene TRBD1, 5 bases. The length of the CDR3 is 13 residues. Per germline, CDR1 SGHRS and CDR2 YFSETQ. Deletions cut 2 bases from V and 5 bases from J, with 10 bases between. CDR3 protein: CASSFGGRTEAFF. Written as DNA, the CDR3 is TGCGCCAGCAGCTTCGGGGGGAGGACTGAAGCTTTCTTT.

The table lists this clone with a count of one. The chain carries TRBV18 and TRBJ2-6; TRBD2 might be the D (5 bases). Germline V lookup: CDR1 KGHSH, CDR2 LQKENI. Trimming left V 0 bases short and J 0 bases short, with 15 bases between. The CDR3 totals 19 residues. CDR3 in DNA: TGTGCCAGCTCACCACCGCCACGGGGAATACTCTCTGGGGCCAACGTCCTGACTTTC. It specifies CASSPPPRGILSGANVLTF.

The chain recombines TRBV28 with TRBJ2-7, with D possibly TRBD1 on 6 matching bases. The V gene's germline CDR1 is MDHEN and CDR2 SYDVKM. CDR3 length: 13 amino acids. With 8 bases removed from V and 2 bases from J, the gap between germline ends came to 13 bases. The CDR3 sequence is CASFADRPYEQYF. The CDR3 DNA reads TGTGCCAGCTTTGCGGACAGACCCTACGAGCAGTACTTC.

This chain connects TRBV28 to TRBJ2-7; 10 bases are shared with TRBD2. Trimming removed 3 bases from V and 5 bases from J; junction bases left unmatched: 13. This CDR3 region has 17 residues. CDR1 is MDHEN and CDR2 is SYDVKM in the germline V gene. CDR3 protein: CASSLRPSGSFVHEQYF. The CDR3 region has the DNA TGTGCCAGCAGTTTGAGGCCTAGCGGGAGTTTCGTCCACGAGCAGTACTTC.

This clone was seen just once. This chain uses TRBV6-5 with TRBJ1-1; D might be TRBD1 (6 bases). Germline CDR1 reads MNHEY; CDR2 reads SVGAGI. This CDR3 comprises 13 residues. V shed 7 bases and J shed 4 bases, with 13 bases lying between them. The CDR3 loop reads CASNRGLSTEAFF. CDR3 nucleotide sequence: TGTGCCAGCAATCGGGGGCTCAGCACTGAAGCTTTCTTT.

This clone was picked up a small number of times. At the DNA level, this CDR3 is encoded by other sequences in the same sample as well. The chain links TRBV29-1 to TRBJ1-1, with D possibly matching TRBD1 (5 bases). The germline gives CDR1 SQVTM, CDR2 ANQGSEA. This CDR3 region has 15 residues. With 4 bases removed from V and 0 bases from J, the gap between germline ends came to 15 bases. CDR3 nucleotide sequence: TGCAGCGTTGCCGCCGGGTGGGGGATGAACACTGAAGCTTTCTTT. Translation: CSVAAGWGMNTEAFF.

CDR3 DNA sequence: TGTGCCATCAGTGAGAACCTTGCCCCCAAACCCAACGGGGAGCTGTTTTTT. Its translation is CAISENLAPKPNGELFF. The rearrangement joins TRBV10-3 to TRBJ2-2; no definite D call. The CDR3 is 17 amino acids. CDR1 ENHRY and CDR2 SYGVKD come from the germline V gene. The V end was cut by 2 bases, the J end by 7 bases, with 20 bases between.

This clone was counted once. The chain is built from TRBV19 and TRBJ1-1; D remains ambiguous. V dropped 3 bases and J dropped 1 base, with 9 bases sitting between them. CDR1 and CDR2 from the germline V gene are LNHDA and SQIVND (reference sequence). This CDR3 has 14 residues. CDR3 in DNA: TGTGCCAGTAGTATCCGCGCAGGGAACACTGAAGCTTTCTTT. Protein: CASSIRAGNTEAFF.

The rearrangement joins TRBV6-1 to TRBJ2-3; D might be TRBD2 (6 bases). Trimming pared 10 bases from V and 2 bases from J, leaving 13 bases between. Germline-derived CDR1 and CDR2 are MNHNS and SASEGT. This CDR3 comprises 13 residues. The CDR3 region has the DNA TGTGCCACCGCGGGAAGTTACACAGATACGCAGTATTTT. This translates into CATAGSYTDTQYF.

The chain uses TRBV27 and TRBJ2-1, with 9 bases identical to TRBD2. V dropped 6 bases and J dropped 8; count of bases not matched to a gene: 11. This CDR3 region has 15 residues. Germline V gives CDR1 MNHEY, CDR2 SMNVEV (reference sequence). The chain's CDR3 is CASRSRLAVSYEQFF. DNA for the CDR3: TGTGCCAGCAGATCAAGACTAGCGGTTAGCTATGAGCAGTTCTTC.